This T cell receptor (beta chain) was recorded in a study of blood T cell repertoires in COVID-19. Study as a whole: The cDNA or gDNA used as material had been derived from T cells, B-cell-depleted T cells, or PBMCs.

The CDR3 extends over 14 amino acids. Germline-derived CDR1 and CDR2 are SEHNR and FQNEAQ (reference sequence). The V gene lost 1 base and the J gene lost 7 bases, with 13 bases spanning the gap. Donors were grouped by their self-reported clinical history. Repertoires were generated with immunoSEQ multiplex PCR, while TCRdb's copy carries only in-frame clones and drops some. The table lists 190,000 or so clones, more than 70% of them singletons. The source material was PBMCs or T cells enriched from blood (not recorded which). The clonotype was recovered from a woman aged 18-30 years who had recovered from COVID-19. This sequence joins TRBV7-9 and TRBJ1-2, with D perhaps TRBD1 (5 bases). CDR3 amino acids: CASSLGNRPGGYTF. CDR3 bases: TGTGCCAGCAGCTTAGGGAACAGGCCCGGTGGCTACACCTTC.